These 20 T cell receptor beta chains came from one sample sequenced in a study of blood T cell repertoires in COVID-19. Sequencing was performed with immunoSEQ multiplex PCR; in TCRdb, only in-frame clones are kept and a portion is missing. This sample has fewer than 200,000 clones, with 85% to 90% found just once. The specimen sequenced was peripheral blood. Receptors originate from a man aged 40-49 years with active or convalescent COVID-19.

Notes on this clone: This sample includes further DNA sequences coding for the same CDR3. This chain connects TRBV15 to TRBJ2-7, with a tentative D call TRBD2 (6 bases). CDR1 and CDR2 from the germline V gene are LNHNV and YYDKDF (reference sequence). The CDR3 is 14 residues long. Trimming removed 0 bases at V and 3 bases at J, with 9 bases between. The CDR3 sequence is CATSREGGVYEQYF. CDR3 DNA: TGTGCCACCAGCAGAGAGGGGGGAGTCTACGAGCAGTACTTC.

On this clone itself: One end of the junction varies from germline; a read error may be responsible. The CDR3 sequence: CASTLRLTGSNTEAFF. The CDR3 nucleotides read TGTGCCAGCACCTTAAGGTTGACAGGGTCAAACACTGAAGCTTTCTTT. This rearrangement joins TRBV13 to TRBJ1-1; the match to TRBD1 covers 7 bases. This CDR3 spans 16 amino acids. Germline lookup yields CDR1 PRHDT and CDR2 FYEKMQ (reference sequence).

This sequence joins TRBV30 and TRBJ1-1; D unresolved. Germline CDR1 reads GTSNPN; CDR2 reads SVGIG (reference sequence). Trimming removed 2 bases from V and 1 base from J, with 8 bases in between. The CDR3 has 13 residues. This chain's CDR3 is CAWSPQTNTEAFF. The CDR3 nucleotides read TGTGCCTGGAGTCCACAGACGAACACTGAAGCTTTCTTT.

The chain uses TRBV9 and TRBJ2-1; TRBD1 aligns across 11 bases. Trimming cost V 4 bases and J 5 bases; bases outside gene matches: 2. Germline V gives CDR1 SGDLS, CDR2 YYNGEE. CDR3 length: 14 residues. DNA of the CDR3: TGTGCCAGCAGCTGGGACAGGGGGGACAATGAGCAGTTCTTC. Its translation is CASSWDRGDNEQFF.

The gene calls are TRBV9 and TRBJ2-3; 7 positions match TRBD1. This CDR3 is built from 15 residues. CDR1 SGDLS and CDR2 YYNGEE come from the germline V gene. The V segment lost 0 bases and the J segment 4 bases; nucleotides outside the gene matches: 5. CDR3 amino acids: CASSVGNRGSDTQYF. The CDR3 DNA sequence: TGTGCCAGCAGCGTAGGGAACAGGGGTTCAGATACGCAGTATTTT.

The rearrangement joins TRBV7-9 to TRBJ2-1; TRBD2 might be the D (6 bases). The CDR3 has 16 amino acids. V was shortened by 0 bases and J by 5 bases, with 14 bases between the two germline ends. CDR1 and CDR2 (germline): SEHNR, FQNEAQ (reference sequence). In DNA, the CDR3 is TGTGCCAGCAGCTTAGCCAGTAGGGGAGGTCACAATGAGCAGTTCTTC. Protein product: CASSLASRGGHNEQFF.

V gene TRBV27 combines with J gene TRBJ1-6, with unresolved D. Trimming removed 7 bases from V and 8 bases from J, with 12 bases in between. The germline gives CDR1 MNHEY, CDR2 SMNVEV (reference sequence). The CDR3 totals 13 residues. In DNA, the CDR3 is TGTGCCAGCAAGATCGGGGAATATTCACCCCTCCACTTT. Translated: CASKIGEYSPLHF.

The chain links TRBV19 to TRBJ1-2; 10 bases map to TRBD1. Germline loops: CDR1 LNHDA, CDR2 SQIVND (reference sequence). The CDR3 loop spans 16 amino acids. The V and J ends lost 5 bases and 4 bases, in that order; junction bases with no gene match: 10. CDR3 amino acids: CASSSGTGVRSYGYTF. CDR3 sequence (DNA): TGTGCCAGTAGTTCAGGGACAGGGGTTCGCTCCTATGGCTACACCTTC.

V gene TRBV19 combines with J gene TRBJ2-1; 8 positions match TRBD2. The V and J ends lost 3 bases and 4 bases, in that order; junction bases with no gene match: 5. The CDR3 totals 15 residues. CDR1 and CDR2 from the germline V gene are LNHDA and SQIVND (reference sequence). CDR3: CASSMGGGSYNEQFF. Here the CDR3 DNA reads TGTGCCAGTAGTATGGGCGGGGGGAGTTACAATGAGCAGTTCTTC. Based on the CDR3 plus reference TRBV19 and TRBJ2-1, the full variable domain is DGGITQSPKYLFRKEGQNVTLSCEQNLNHDAMYWYRQDPGQGLRLIYYSQIVNDFQKGDIAEGYSVSREKKESFPLTVTSAQKNPTAFYLCASSMGGGSYNEQFFGPGTRLTVL.

V usage is TRBV30 and J usage is TRBJ2-2, with D possibly TRBD2 on 6 matching bases. The CDR3 spans 13 residues. Germline V gene lookup returns CDR1 GTSNPN and CDR2 SVGIG (reference sequence). CDR3 residues: CATRERRAGELFF. For the CDR3, the DNA is TGTGCAACCCGGGAGCGGCGGGCCGGGGAGCTGTTTTTT.

The chain couples TRBV9 to TRBJ2-5; 13 bases align to TRBD2. With V trimmed by 4 bases and J by 2 bases, 2 bases remained unmatched. The germline V gene encodes CDR1 SGDLS and CDR2 YYNGEE. This CDR3 region has 15 residues. In nucleotides, the CDR3 is TGTGCCAGCAGCCAGGGACTAGCGGGGCAAGAGACCCAGTACTTC. Translation: CASSQGLAGQETQYF.

This clone was detected a few times. The rearrangement joins TRBV11-2 to TRBJ2-5; tentatively, D is TRBD2 (6 bases). Germline CDR1 SGHAT, CDR2 FQNNGV. V was pared by 5 bases and J by 2 bases, with 15 bases between. CDR3 length equals 15 residues. The CDR3 loop reads CASSLVRDFQETQYF. The CDR3, as DNA: TGTGCCAGCAGCCTTGTTAGGGACTTTCAAGAGACCCAGTACTTC.

The V call is TRBV7-8, the J call TRBJ2-7, with a tentative D call TRBD2 (6 bases). CDR3 length: 13 amino acids. Germline V gives CDR1 SGHVS, CDR2 FQNEAQ. The V end lost 9 bases, the J end lost 0 bases, and 12 bases lay between the germline ends. The CDR3 DNA reads TGTGCCAGTTCTCTAGCGTTCTCCTACGAGCAGTACTTC. It is translated as CASSLAFSYEQYF.

The V gene is TRBV5-5, the J gene TRBJ1-1, with D perhaps TRBD1 (6 bases). Trimming shortened V by 5 bases and J by 3 bases, and 20 bases separated the two germline ends. There are 16 residues in the CDR3. CDR1 is SGHKS and CDR2 is YYEKEE in the germline V gene (reference sequence). For the CDR3, the DNA is TGTGCCAGCAGAAACCGACAGGATACTAGCGACACTGAAGCTTTCTTT. This sequence encodes CASRNRQDTSDTEAFF.

The chain is built from TRBV4-1 and TRBJ1-1, with D uncertain. Germline V gives CDR1 MGHRA, CDR2 YSYEKL. CDR3 length: 18 amino acids. Trimming pared 1 base from V and 1 base from J, leaving 19 bases between. CDR3 bases: TGCGCCAGCAGCCAAGTTCCCCCGCGTCCGACACAGAACACTGAAGCTTTCTTT. As protein: CASSQVPPRPTQNTEAFF.

V is TRBV7-3 and J is TRBJ2-2; 8 bases fit TRBD2. The CDR3 runs 15 residues. Germline trimming cut 1 base from V and 4 bases from J; bases unmatched to any gene: 2. CDR1 and CDR2 from the germline V gene are SGHTA and FQGTGA. The CDR3 DNA is TGTGCCAGCAGCTTAAGCGGGGGGACCACCGGGGAGCTGTTTTTT. Residues: CASSLSGGTTGELFF.

The J gene is TRBJ1-6, the V gene TRBV19, with TRBD1 matching 9 bases. There are 16 residues in the CDR3. J was trimmed by 7 bases and V by 6 bases; bases with no gene match: 10. Per the germline V gene, CDR1 is LNHDA and CDR2 is SQIVND (reference sequence). The CDR3 DNA reads TGTGCCAGTAGCCCCCAGACAGGGGGTGGGAATTCACCCCTCCACTTT. Translating gives CASSPQTGGGNSPLHF.

CDR3 DNA: TGCGCCAGCAGCTTTGCAGAGAACACTGAAGCTTTCTTT. This sequence encodes CASSFAENTEAFF. The V and J genes are TRBV5-1 and TRBJ1-1; unclear D gene. The length of the CDR3 is 13 residues. V was cut by 2 bases and J by 1 base, with 6 bases left in between. Germline-derived CDR1 and CDR2 are SGHRS and YFSETQ.

The V gene is TRBV3-1 (or the pseudogene TRBV3-2), the J gene TRBJ2-3, with 8 bases lining up with TRBD1. This CDR3 is built from 18 residues. Looked up from germline, CDR1 is LGHDT and CDR2 is YNNKEL (reference sequence). With V trimmed by 0 bases and J by 3 bases, 11 bases remained unmatched. The CDR3 nucleotides read TGTGCCAGCAGCCAAGAGTCTACAGGGGGTGATTGGACAGATACGCAGTATTTT. This encodes CASSQESTGGDWTDTQYF.

As to this clone: The identical CDR3 is also encoded by other nucleotide sequences in the sample. This chain uses TRBV18 with TRBJ2-2, with 9 nucleotides matching TRBD1. This CDR3 comprises 16 residues. The junction had 6 bases not matched to a gene; V was cut back by 4 bases and J by 3 bases. From germline, CDR1 is KGHSH and CDR2 LQKENI. This CDR3 reads CASSRAGQGDTGELFF. The CDR3 region has the DNA TGTGCCAGCTCACGTGCGGGACAGGGTGACACCGGGGAGCTGTTTTTT.